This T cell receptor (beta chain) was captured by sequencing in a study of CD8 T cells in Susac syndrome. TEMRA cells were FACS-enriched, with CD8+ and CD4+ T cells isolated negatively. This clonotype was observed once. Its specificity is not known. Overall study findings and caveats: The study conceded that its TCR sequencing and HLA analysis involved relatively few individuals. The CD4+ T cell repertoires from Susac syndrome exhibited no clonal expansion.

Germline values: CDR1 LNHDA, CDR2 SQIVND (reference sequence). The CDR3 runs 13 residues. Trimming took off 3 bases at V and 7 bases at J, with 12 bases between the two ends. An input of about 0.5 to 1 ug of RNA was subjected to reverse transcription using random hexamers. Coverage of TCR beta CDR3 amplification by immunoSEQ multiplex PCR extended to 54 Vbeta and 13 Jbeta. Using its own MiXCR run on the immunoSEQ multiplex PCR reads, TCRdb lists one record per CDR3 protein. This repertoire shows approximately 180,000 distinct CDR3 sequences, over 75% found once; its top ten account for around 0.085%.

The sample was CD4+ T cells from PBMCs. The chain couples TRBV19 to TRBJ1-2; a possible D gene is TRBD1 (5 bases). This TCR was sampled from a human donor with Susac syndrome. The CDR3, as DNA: TGTGCCAGTAGTATTGTAGAAGGGGCTGGCTACACCTTC. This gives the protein CASSIVEGAGYTF.